This TCR beta chain was captured in a study of blood T cell repertoires in COVID-19. In the study overall: Samples of COVID-19 (acute and convalescent) were obtained from the United States, Italy and Spain. Nucleic acid was either cDNA or gDNA, and it came from T cells, B-cell-depleted T cells, or PBMCs.

Germline V lookup: CDR1 SQVTM, CDR2 ANQGSEA. The V segment lost 4 bases and the J segment 15 bases; nucleotides outside the gene matches: 11. The length of the CDR3 is 12 residues. In the original analysis: Scientists estimated how many nucleated cells there were by amplifying reference gene primers. Sequencing was performed with immunoSEQ multiplex PCR; in TCRdb, only in-frame clones are kept and a portion is missing. The DNA gave D and trimming, while V, J and clone size come from that table. The table has approximately 160,000 clones, around 74% seen once. The source of this sequence is a woman of 80 years or more with acute or convalescent COVID-19. The sequenced sample consisted of peripheral blood. The rearrangement uses TRBV29-1 and TRBJ2-1; TRBD2 aligns across 8 bases. Here the CDR3 reads CSVVPPGLGRFF. The CDR3 nucleotides read TGCAGCGTTGTCCCCCCGGGACTAGGGCGGTTCTTC.